This entry concerns a single T cell receptor beta chain. Its antigen is currently unknown. Per germline, CDR1 MNHNS and CDR2 SASEGT. This CDR3 spans 14 amino acids. This specimen belongs to a study of T cells expressing NK-cell markers. Study overall: Seven HCMV-seropositive donors and one seronegative donor made up the eight sequenced donors. Study-wide findings and caveats: The study found these clonotypes also leading the CD3+CD56-NKG2C+ fraction in four donors. Dominant NKG2C+ clonotypes in about 6 donors made up about 1.0-7.5% of CD8+ T cells. What remained unclear was the HCMV specificity of expanded NKG2C+ T cell clones.

TCRdb re-called the 5' RACE reads; one entry per CDR3 protein, DNA not given. Across roughly 420,000 distinct CDR3 sequences, the top ten clones capture 6% to 8% of the sample. The rearrangement joins TRBV6-1 to TRBJ1-4. Sequencing was done on a sample of blood T cells: a sorted CD56 or NKG2C T cell subset, CD4+ or CD8+ T cells, or bulk PBMC T cells (not recorded which). The sequence was obtained from a woman between 18 and 70 years old in good health. Here the CDR3 reads CASSRAPTNEKLFF.